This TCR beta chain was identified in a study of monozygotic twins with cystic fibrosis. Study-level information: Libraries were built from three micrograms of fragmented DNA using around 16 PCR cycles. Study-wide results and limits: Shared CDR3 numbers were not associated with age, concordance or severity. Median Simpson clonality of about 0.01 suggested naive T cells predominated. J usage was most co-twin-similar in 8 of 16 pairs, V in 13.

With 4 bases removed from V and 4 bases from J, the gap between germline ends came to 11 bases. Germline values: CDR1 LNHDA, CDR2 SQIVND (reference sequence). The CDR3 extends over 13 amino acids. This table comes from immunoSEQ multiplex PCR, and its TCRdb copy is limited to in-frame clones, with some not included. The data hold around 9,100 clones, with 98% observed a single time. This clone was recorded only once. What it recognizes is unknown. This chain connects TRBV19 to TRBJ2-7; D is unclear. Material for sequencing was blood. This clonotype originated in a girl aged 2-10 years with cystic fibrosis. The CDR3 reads CASSRNTQYEQYF. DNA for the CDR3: TGTGCCAGTAGTAGGAATACACAATACGAGCAGTACTTC. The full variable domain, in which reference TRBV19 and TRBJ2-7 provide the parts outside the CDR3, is DGGITQSPKYLFRKEGQNVTLSCEQNLNHDAMYWYRQDPGQGLRLIYYSQIVNDFQKGDIAEGYSVSREKKESFPLTVTSAQKNPTAFYLCASSRNTQYEQYFGPGTRLTVT.